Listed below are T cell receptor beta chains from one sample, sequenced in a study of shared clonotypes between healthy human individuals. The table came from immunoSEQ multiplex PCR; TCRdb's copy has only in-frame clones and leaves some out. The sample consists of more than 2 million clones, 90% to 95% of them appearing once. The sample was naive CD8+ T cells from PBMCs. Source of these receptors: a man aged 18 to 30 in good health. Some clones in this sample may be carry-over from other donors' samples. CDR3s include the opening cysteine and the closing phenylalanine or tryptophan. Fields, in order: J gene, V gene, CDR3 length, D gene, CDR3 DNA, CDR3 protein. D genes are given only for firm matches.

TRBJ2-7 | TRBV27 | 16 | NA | TGTGCCAGCAGTTTATCACCGGCCCCAAGCTCCTACGAGCAGTACTTC | CASSLSPAPSSYEQYF
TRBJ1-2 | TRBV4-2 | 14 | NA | TGTGCCAGCAGCCAAGATGGAGGGAACTATGGCTACACCTTC | CASSQDGGNYGYTF
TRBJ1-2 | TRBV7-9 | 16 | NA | TGTGCCAGCAGCTTGGGGCAGACAGGCTTAATCTATGGCTACACCTTC | CASSLGQTGLIYGYTF
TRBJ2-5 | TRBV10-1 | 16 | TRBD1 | TGCGCCAGCAGTGAGTCTTCAGGGGGATTAAAAGAGACCCAGTACTTC | CASSESSGGLKETQYF
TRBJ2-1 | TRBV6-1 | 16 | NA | TGTGCCAGCAGTGAAGCTAGGCGACTAGACTACAATGAGCAGTTCTTC | CASSEARRLDYNEQFF
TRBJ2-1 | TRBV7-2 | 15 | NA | TGTGCCAGCAGCTTAGTGAGCGGGTTAGCAAATGAGCAGTTCTTC | CASSLVSGLANEQFF
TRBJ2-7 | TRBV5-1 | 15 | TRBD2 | TGCGCCAGCAGCTCCGGACTAGCGGGTACGTACGAGCAGTACTTC | CASSSGLAGTYEQYF
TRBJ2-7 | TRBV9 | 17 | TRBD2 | TGTGCCAGCACATGGGTAGCGGGAGGGCCGGGTTCCTACGAGCAGTACTTC | CASTWVAGGPGSYEQYF
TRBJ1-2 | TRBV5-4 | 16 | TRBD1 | TGTGCCAGCAGCTTGTACGGCAGGGGGTCATACTATGGCTACACCTTC | CASSLYGRGSYYGYTF
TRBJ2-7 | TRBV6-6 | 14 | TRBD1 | TGTGCCAGCACTGGGACAGGGTTTTCACACGAGCAGTACTTC | CASTGTGFSHEQYF
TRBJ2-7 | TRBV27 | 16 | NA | TGTGCCAGCAGTCCCAGCAGCGGGCCTCGCTCCTACGAGCAGTACTTC | CASSPSSGPRSYEQYF
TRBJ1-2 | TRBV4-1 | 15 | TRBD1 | TGCGCCAGCAGCCAGACAGGGGGCGCGGGCTATGGCTACACCTTC | CASSQTGGAGYGYTF
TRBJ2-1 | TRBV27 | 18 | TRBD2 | TGTGCCAGCATCCCGACTAGCGGGGGCGTCTACTCCTACAATGAGCAGTTCTTC | CASIPTSGGVYSYNEQFF